This T cell receptor (beta chain) was obtained from a study of blood T cell repertoires in COVID-19. Libraries were prepared by immunoSEQ multiplex PCR; TCRdb keeps only in-frame clonotypes and omits some of them. The sample yields 140,000 to 150,000 clones, about 87% seen once. The origin of this receptor is a human donor in a cohort sampled during active COVID-19. Specimen: peripheral blood.

CDR3 protein: CASSVLAGGKTQYF. The CDR3 region has the DNA TGTGCCAGCAGTGTACTAGCGGGGGGAAAGACCCAGTACTTC. J is TRBJ2-5 and V is TRBV2; 12 bases map to TRBD2. The trim removed 4 bases at V and 6 bases at J, leaving 3 bases unmatched. This CDR3 has 14 amino acids. Germline assignment: CDR1 SNHLY and CDR2 FYNNEI.